These 22 T cell receptor delta chains share one sample of origin, sequenced in a study of DNA immune sequencing with unique molecular identifiers. Primers for all 8 TRDV and 4 TRDJ genes amplified genomic DNA in 32-plex. Adapter PCR followed approximately 3 barcoding PCR cycles that attached a 12-nucleotide UMI. TCRdb re-identified clones in the multiplex PCR reads via CATT. The sample lists approximately 5,000 delta-chain clones; roughly 13% were seen once. The sample was gamma-delta T cells enriched from blood buffy coat, or unenriched PBMCs (not recorded which). These receptors originate from a human donor in good health.

This clone was seen a few times. With a far larger clone one base away, a read error is the likely cause. Other DNA sequences of this sample code for an identical CDR3. This chain links TRDV2 with TRDJ1; 8 nucleotides match TRDD3. Germline CDR1 reads GEAIGNYY; CDR2 reads EKD. The CDR3 length is 17 residues. This CDR3 reads CACDTLTGGHDTDKLIF. The CDR3 DNA reads TGTGCTTGTGACACCTTAACTGGGGGGCATGACACCGATAAACTCATCTTT.

Only a few counts were recorded for this clone. TCRdb shows a much larger clone's protein in place of this DNA's translation, and the two differ at residue 15, likely through a read error; the protein shown is translated from the DNA. The chain employs TRDV2 and TRDJ1; 13 nucleotides line up with TRDD3. The CDR3 totals 20 residues. The germline V gene has CDR1 GEAIGNYY and CDR2 EKD. The V segment lost 0 bases and the J segment 3 bases; nucleotides outside the gene matches: 15. The chain's CDR3 is CACDTVATGGYGGYADKLIF. CDR3 sequence (DNA): TGTGCCTGTGACACCGTCGCTACTGGGGGATACGGAGGGTACGCCGATAAACTCATCTTT.

This clone has a count of ten or more. The gene calls are TRDV2 and TRDJ1, with 12 bases fitting TRDD3. The CDR3 runs to 18 residues. CDR1 and CDR2 from the germline V gene are GEAIGNYY and EKD. J lost 0 bases, V lost 2 bases, and 9 bases had no gene match. CDR3: CACDRLGDTFQYTDKLIF. CDR3 coding DNA: TGTGCCTGTGACAGACTGGGGGATACCTTCCAGTACACCGATAAACTCATCTTT.

Comment on this clone: The likely explanation is a read error, given a far larger clone one base away. The sample has other DNA sequences that encode this CDR3 too. The rearrangement uses TRDV2 and TRDJ3; no clear D. V lost 1 base and J 0 bases, leaving 18 bases between the germline ends. Germline CDR1 and CDR2: GEAIGNYY and EKD. CDR3 length: 20 amino acids. The CDR3: CACDTGSLGVGSWDTRQMFF. The CDR3 bases are TGTGCCTGTGACACGGGAAGCCTAGGGGTCGGCTCCTGGGACACCCGACAGATGTTTTTC.

A few counts support this clone. Given a far larger clone just one base away, this is likely a sequencing read error. The sample holds other DNA sequences that translate to the same CDR3. The chain carries TRDV2 and TRDJ1; no reliable D call. In germline, CDR1 is GEAIGNYY, CDR2 EKD. The length of the CDR3 is 14 residues. CDR3 residues: CACDTVALPDKLIF. The CDR3 coding sequence is TGTGCCTGTGACACCGTCGCGCTACCCGATAAACTCATCTTC.

This clone is deemed medium-sized. The chain combines TRDV2 with TRDJ1; D remains ambiguous. This CDR3 spans 18 amino acids. Deletions cut 2 bases from V and 0 bases from J, with 21 bases between. Per germline, CDR1 GEAIGNYY and CDR2 EKD. The CDR3 here is CACDKLSVRALNTDKLIF. For the CDR3, the DNA is TGTGCCTGTGACAAACTTTCTGTGAGGGCTCTAAACACCGATAAACTCATCTTT.

In its sample, this clone is medium-sized. V gene TRDV2 combines with J gene TRDJ1; TRDD2 aligns across 7 bases. In germline, CDR1 is GEAIGNYY, CDR2 EKD. The CDR3 totals 18 residues. V trimming: 0 bases; J trimming: 3 bases; junction bases outside the gene matches: 15. As DNA, the CDR3 is TGTGCCTGTGACACCGTTCCTACTGCGTTGGCAGTTTCCGATAAACTCATCTTT. It translates to CACDTVPTALAVSDKLIF.

By share, this clone counts as large. The same CDR3 can be traced to other DNA sequences in this sample. V usage is TRDV2 and J usage is TRDJ3; TRDD3 agrees at 7 bases. From germline, CDR1 is GEAIGNYY and CDR2 EKD. The CDR3 sequence is 18 residues long. The J segment lost 0 bases and the V segment lost 1 base, leaving 5 bases of the junction unmatched. CDR3 amino acids: CACDTLLGSSWDTRQMFF. The DNA for the CDR3 is TGTGCCTGTGACACTCTACTGGGGAGCTCCTGGGACACCCGACAGATGTTTTTC.

There are a few counts of this clone. TCRdb attributes to this sequence the protein of a much larger clone, which differs from the DNA translation at residue 5; a read error is likely, and the protein displayed is translated from the DNA. The chain employs TRDV2 and TRDJ3, with 12 bases that match TRDD3. J lost 0 bases, V lost 2 bases, and 7 bases had no gene match. The CDR3 sequence is 20 residues long. Germline values: CDR1 GEAIGNYY, CDR2 EKD. The CDR3 DNA sequence: TGTGCCTGTGACATCGTACTGGGGGATACAAGCTCCTGGGACACCCGACAGATGTTTTTC. It specifies CACDIVLGDTSSWDTRQMFF.

The table lists this clone with a few counts. A far larger clone is off by one base, so a read error is likely. This CDR3 is also generated by other DNA sequences in the sample. The chain uses TRDV2 and TRDJ3; D possibly corresponds to TRDD3 (6 bases). Trimming removed 0 bases from V and 2 bases from J, with 16 bases in between. Germline V lookup: CDR1 GEAIGNYY, CDR2 EKD. The CDR3 runs 19 residues. CDR3 sequence: CACDTAAGGVTWDTRQMFF. CDR3 coding DNA: TGTGCCTGTGACACCGCAGCGGGGGGAGTTACCTGGGACACCCGACAGATGTTTTTC.

This clone has more than one count but fewer than ten. The CDR3 nucleotides are TGTGCTCTTGGGGAACCTTCCCCTTCCTACTCCTGGGGGATACGGCCCGATAAACTCATCTTT. Translated: CALGEPSPSYSWGIRPDKLIF. The chain couples TRDV1 to TRDJ1; TRDD3 matches 12 bases. TCRdb is silent on the J gene; assignment here came from matching the DNA to germline. The germline gives CDR1 TSWWSYY, CDR2 QGS. The V gene end was trimmed by 1 base and the J gene end by 3 bases; junction bases not matched to a gene: 18. The length of the CDR3 is 21 residues.

The table lists this clone with a few counts. This DNA translates differently at residue 15 from the TCRdb protein, which is that of a much larger clone; a read error is likely, and the protein shown is the DNA's own translation. The chain couples TRDV2 to TRDJ1, with TRDD3 identical over 7 bases. The CDR3 has 19 amino acids. Germline CDR1 and CDR2: GEAIGNYY and EKD. The CDR3 region is CACDTILGTPGRYTEKLIF. Here the CDR3 DNA reads TGTGCCTGTGACACCATACTGGGGACTCCCGGGAGGTACACCGAAAAACTCATCTTT.

The chain joins TRDV1 to TRDJ1, with 9 bases fitting TRDD3. TCRdb gives no J gene; it was assigned here by matching the DNA to germline. J was trimmed by 0 bases and V by 2 bases; bases with no gene match: 13. Germline loops: CDR1 TSWWSYY, CDR2 QGS. The CDR3 extends over 19 amino acids. CDR3 in DNA: TGTGCTCTTGGGGAAATACTCGGTCGTACTGGGGGAGACACCGATAAACTCATCTTT. This sequence encodes CALGEILGRTGGDTDKLIF.

Comment on this clone: A single base is all that separates this from a far larger clone, so a read error is likely. Other DNA sequences in this sample translate to the same CDR3. This chain connects TRDV2 to TRDJ1, with D uncertain. The CDR3 is 16 amino acids. V was shortened by 7 bases and J by 0 bases, with 20 bases between the two germline ends. Germline CDR1 reads GEAIGNYY; CDR2 reads EKD. The CDR3 spells CACDPSDRKYTDKLIF. CDR3 bases: TGTGCCTGCGACCCGTCCGATCGGAAGTACACCGATAAACTCATCTTT.

The chain is built from TRDV1 and TRDJ1; 11 positions agree with TRDD3. TCRdb does not report a J gene; here it was assigned by matching the DNA to germline references. V gave up 1 base and J gave up 5 bases; unmatched junction bases: 33. In germline, CDR1 is TSWWSYY, CDR2 QGS. CDR3 length: 25 residues. CDR3 protein: CALGERAFLLPSVLGDRGPVDKLIF. The CDR3 coding sequence is TGTGCTCTTGGGGAACGGGCCTTCCTACTCCCATCCGTACTGGGGGATAGGGGACCGGTAGATAAACTCATCTTT.

This clone has only a few counts. A read error is the likely source, as a far larger clone sits one nucleotide away. The identical CDR3 is also encoded by other nucleotide sequences in the sample. The gene calls are TRDV2 and TRDJ1; tentatively, D is TRDD2 (5 bases). CDR1 is GEAIGNYY, CDR2 EKD, per germline. CDR3 length: 17 residues. Deletions cut 3 bases from V and 0 bases from J, with 19 bases between. This chain's CDR3 is CACDSLLGAPNTDKLIF. The CDR3 region has the DNA TGTGCCTGTGACTCCCTCCTAGGGGCTCCCAACACCGATAAACTCATCTTT.

The chain joins TRDV2 to TRDJ3; D is uncertain. Germline loops: CDR1 GEAIGNYY, CDR2 EKD. This CDR3 comprises 18 residues. V was trimmed by 4 bases and J by 3 bases, leaving 18 bases between them. The DNA for the CDR3 is TGTGCCTGTGATCAATTAGGCCTATCGGGCTGGGACACCCGACAGATGTTTTTC. This translates into CACDQLGLSGWDTRQMFF.

This clone was observed a few times. The TCRdb record carries a much larger clone's protein, which differs from this DNA's translation at residue 6; a read error is the likely cause, and the protein listed here is the DNA translation. The chain carries TRDV2 and TRDJ1; TRDD3 agrees at 9 bases. This CDR3 has 15 amino acids. V lost 5 bases and J lost 4; bases outside the gene matches: 10. CDR1 and CDR2 from the germline V gene are GEAIGNYY and EKD. The CDR3 coding sequence is TGTGCCTGTGCCCAAGTGGGGGATAGGGACGATAAACTCATCTTT. It specifies CACAQVGDRDDKLIF.

This clone was seen only a few times. The protein in TCRdb stems from a much larger clone and differs at residue 18 from this DNA's translation, likely a read error; here the protein is translated from the DNA. The J gene is TRDJ3, the V gene TRDV2; 13 nucleotides align to TRDD3. The germline V gene has CDR1 GEAIGNYY and CDR2 EKD. The CDR3 has 20 amino acids. The CDR3 reads CACDKVLGDTRSWDTRQKFF. CDR3 nucleotides: TGTGCCTGTGACAAAGTACTGGGGGATACGCGCTCCTGGGACACCCGACAGAAGTTTTTC.

This clone turned up a few times. TCRdb lists the protein of a much larger clone for this DNA, which differs at residue 18, so this is likely a read error; the protein given here is translated from the DNA itself. The rearrangement uses TRDV2 and TRDJ1, with 8 nucleotides matching TRDD3. The germline V gene has CDR1 GEAIGNYY and CDR2 EKD. The CDR3 totals 20 residues. CDR3 amino acids: CACDTLRVSGGHEYTDKHIF. In DNA form, the CDR3 reads TGTGCCTGTGACACCCTGAGGGTTTCTGGGGGACACGAGTACACCGATAAACACATCTTT.

This clone was counted ten times or more. For the CDR3, the DNA is TGTGCCTGTGACCCACTACGCGACTGGGGGATCCCGACCGACACCGATAAACTCATCTTT. This gives the protein CACDPLRDWGIPTDTDKLIF. J is TRDJ1 and V is TRDV2; 10 nucleotides align to TRDD3. The CDR3 is 20 amino acids. V dropped 3 bases and J dropped 0; count of bases not matched to a gene: 18. The germline V gene encodes CDR1 GEAIGNYY and CDR2 EKD.

This clone was picked up many times. This rearrangement joins TRDV2 to TRDJ3, with D possibly matching TRDD3 (5 bases). Germline-derived CDR1 and CDR2 are GEAIGNYY and EKD. The V end lost 0 bases, the J end lost 1 base, and 15 bases lay between the germline ends. CDR3 length equals 19 residues. The CDR3, as DNA: TGTGCCTGTGACACCGCAGCCGGGGGCGAGTCCTGGGACACCCGACAGATGTTTTTC. Its translation is CACDTAAGGESWDTRQMFF.